This T cell receptor (beta chain) derives from a study of CD8+ T cells in alopecia areata. CD4+ and CD8+ T cells were sorted from PBMCs stained for CD3, CD4 and CD8. Trimming took off 4 bases at V and 2 bases at J, with 13 bases between the two ends. CDR1 GTSNPN and CDR2 SVGIG come from the germline V gene (reference sequence). The CDR3 is 14 residues long. Reverse transcription of extracted RNA yielded cDNA, which provided the sequencing template. This table comes from immunoSEQ multiplex PCR, and its TCRdb copy is limited to in-frame clones, with some not included. The profile shows fewer than 200,000 clones, approximately 65% of them singletons.

This chain links TRBV30 with TRBJ2-3; TRBD2 is a possible D gene (6 bases). This specimen consisted of CD8+ T cells sorted from blood, obtained at week 0. The clonotype comes from a human donor with alopecia areata. CDR3 region: CAWKGGRDTDTQYF. CDR3 nucleotides: TGTGCCTGGAAGGGAGGACGCGACACAGATACGCAGTATTTT.